This T cell receptor beta chain was profiled in a study of CD8+ T cells in alopecia areata. Study-level points and caveats: Higher clonality than in normal scalp was seen in lesional scalp, especially alopecia totalis/universalis.

Following RNA extraction, reverse transcription yielded cDNA that acted as the sequencing template. Data came from immunoSEQ multiplex PCR; TCRdb stores just in-frame clones and leaves some out. The repertoire consists of roughly 60,000 clones, with roughly 47% occurring once and the leading ten covering approximately 50%. This clone was recorded a few times. Its antigen is unidentified. Germline CDR1 and CDR2: LNHNV and YYDKDF (reference sequence). Trimming shortened V by 3 bases and J by 7 bases, and 7 bases separated the two germline ends. The CDR3 is 12 amino acids. This clonotype was obtained from a human donor with alopecia areata. The chain is built from TRBV15 and TRBJ2-1; weak D call: TRBD1 (5 bases). The material sequenced was NKG2D-low CD8+ T cells sorted from blood. The CDR3 coding sequence is TGTGCCACCAGCAGTAACAGGAATGAGCAGTTCTTC. This encodes CATSSNRNEQFF.